This T cell receptor beta chain was documented in a study of low-dose radiotherapy and immunotherapy resistance in tumors. Overall study context: 1 Gy per fraction was delivered to Cohort 2 every two weeks, for 13 Gy total over 26 weeks.

Per germline, CDR1 DFQATT and CDR2 SNEGSKA (reference sequence). This CDR3 has 10 residues. Trimming left V 6 bases short and J 10 bases short, with 10 bases between. Alpha- and beta-chain coverage of first-strand cDNA came from TRAV- and TRBV-specific primers. The authors ran around 20 PCR cycles to amplify TCRs with a constant-region primer and V-primer adapter. Isolated mRNA underwent amplification by in vitro transcription. MiXCR, applied by TCRdb to the reads, yields one record per CDR3 protein. The sample contains about 39,000 distinct CDR3 sequences, about a fifth of which appear only once. Indicated time point: after trial treatment. Documented treatment: LDRT plus nivolumab, ipilimumab, low-dose cyclophosphamide and aspirin (RACIN trial).

Sequenced material: PBMCs, taken after low-dose radiotherapy plus immunotherapy. The receptor was derived from a female donor with ovarian cancer. This chain uses TRBV20-1 with TRBJ2-1, with a tentative D call TRBD2 (5 bases). In DNA, the CDR3 is TGCAGTGCGAGAAGAGGGGAGCAGTTCTTC. It specifies CSARRGEQFF.